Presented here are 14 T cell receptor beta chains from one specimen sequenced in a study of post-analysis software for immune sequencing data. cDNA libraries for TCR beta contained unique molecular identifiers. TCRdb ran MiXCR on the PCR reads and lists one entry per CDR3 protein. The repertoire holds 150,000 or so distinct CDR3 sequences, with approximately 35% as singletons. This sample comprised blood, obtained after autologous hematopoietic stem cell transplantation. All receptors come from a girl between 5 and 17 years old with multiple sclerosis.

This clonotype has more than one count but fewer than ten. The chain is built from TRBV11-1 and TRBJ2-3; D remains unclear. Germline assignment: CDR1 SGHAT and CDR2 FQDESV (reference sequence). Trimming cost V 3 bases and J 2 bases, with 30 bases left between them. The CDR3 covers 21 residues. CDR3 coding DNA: TGTGCCAGCAGCTTGTTCCCGATGGGCGGAGAAAAGGGCGGAATCACAGATACGCAGTATTTT. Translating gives CASSLFPMGGEKGGITDTQYF. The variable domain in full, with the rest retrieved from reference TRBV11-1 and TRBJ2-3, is EAEVAQSPRYKITEKSQAVAFWCDPISGHATLYWYRQILGQGPELLVQFQDESVVDDSQLPKDRFSAERLKGVDSTLKIQPAELGDSAMYLCASSLFPMGGEKGGITDTQYFGPGTRLTVL.

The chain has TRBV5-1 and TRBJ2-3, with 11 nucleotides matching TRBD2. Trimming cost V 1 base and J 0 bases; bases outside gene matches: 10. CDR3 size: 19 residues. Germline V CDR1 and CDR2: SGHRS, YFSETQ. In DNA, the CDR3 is TGCGCCAGCAGCTTGATCCGGACTAGCGGGCCTACTAGCACAGATACGCAGTATTTT. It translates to CASSLIRTSGPTSTDTQYF.

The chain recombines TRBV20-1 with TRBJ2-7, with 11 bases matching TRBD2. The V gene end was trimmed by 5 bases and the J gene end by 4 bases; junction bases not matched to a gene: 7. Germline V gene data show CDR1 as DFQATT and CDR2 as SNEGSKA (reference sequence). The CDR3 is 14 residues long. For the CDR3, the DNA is TGCAGTGCTCGATCCTTAGCGGGAGGGTACGAGCAGTACTTC. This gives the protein CSARSLAGGYEQYF.

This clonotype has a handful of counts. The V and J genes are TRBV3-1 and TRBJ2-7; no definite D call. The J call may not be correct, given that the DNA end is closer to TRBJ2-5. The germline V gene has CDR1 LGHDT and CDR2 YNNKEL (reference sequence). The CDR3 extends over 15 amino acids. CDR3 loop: CASQDPRSPQETQYF. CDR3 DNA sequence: TGTGCCAGCCAAGACCCTAGGAGCCCTCAAGAGACCCAGTACTTC.

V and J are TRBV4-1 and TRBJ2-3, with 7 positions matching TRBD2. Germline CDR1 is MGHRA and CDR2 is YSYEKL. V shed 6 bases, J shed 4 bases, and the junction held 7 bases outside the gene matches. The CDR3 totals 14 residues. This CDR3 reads CASSRTSHADTQYF. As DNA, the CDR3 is TGCGCCAGCAGTAGGACTAGTCATGCAGATACGCAGTATTTT.

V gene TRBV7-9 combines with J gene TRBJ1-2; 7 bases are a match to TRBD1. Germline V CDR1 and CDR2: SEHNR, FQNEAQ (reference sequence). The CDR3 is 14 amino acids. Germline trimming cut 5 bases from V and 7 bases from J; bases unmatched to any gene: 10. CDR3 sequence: CASSHQGGPGGYTF. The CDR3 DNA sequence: TGTGCCAGCAGCCACCAGGGGGGACCGGGTGGCTACACCTTC.

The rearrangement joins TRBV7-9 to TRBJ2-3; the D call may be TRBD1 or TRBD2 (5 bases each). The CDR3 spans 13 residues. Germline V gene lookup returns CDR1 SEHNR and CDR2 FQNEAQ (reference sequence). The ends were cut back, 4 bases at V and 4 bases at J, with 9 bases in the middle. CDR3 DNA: TGTGCCAGCAGCTCCCGGGGCCCAGATACGCAGTATTTT. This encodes CASSSRGPDTQYF.

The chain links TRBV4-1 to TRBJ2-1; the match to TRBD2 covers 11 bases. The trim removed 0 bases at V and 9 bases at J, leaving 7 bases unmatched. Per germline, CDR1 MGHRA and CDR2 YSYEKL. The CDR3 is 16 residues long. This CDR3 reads CASSQEQLAGVGEQFF. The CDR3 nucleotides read TGCGCCAGCAGCCAAGAGCAACTAGCGGGAGTCGGTGAGCAGTTCTTC.

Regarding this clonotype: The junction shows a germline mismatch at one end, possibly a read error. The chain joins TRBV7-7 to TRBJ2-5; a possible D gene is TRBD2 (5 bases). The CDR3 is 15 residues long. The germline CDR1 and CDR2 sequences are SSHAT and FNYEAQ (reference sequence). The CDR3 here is CASSLERQPGETQYF. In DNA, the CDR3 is TGTGCTAGCAGCTTAGAGCGGCAGCCCGGGGAGACCCAGTACTTC.

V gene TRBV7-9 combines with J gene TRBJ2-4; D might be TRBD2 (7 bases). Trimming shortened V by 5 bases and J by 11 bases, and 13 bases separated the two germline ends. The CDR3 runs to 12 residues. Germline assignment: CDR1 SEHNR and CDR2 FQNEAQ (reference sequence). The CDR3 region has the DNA TGTGCCAGCAGCATAGGGGGACTATTTCAGTACTTC. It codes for CASSIGGLFQYF.

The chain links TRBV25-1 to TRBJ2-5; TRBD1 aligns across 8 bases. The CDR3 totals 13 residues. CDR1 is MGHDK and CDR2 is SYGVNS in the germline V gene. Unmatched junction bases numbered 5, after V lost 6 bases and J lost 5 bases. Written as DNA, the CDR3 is TGTGCCAGCAGCCGGACAGGGATGGAGACCCAGTACTTC. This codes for CASSRTGMETQYF. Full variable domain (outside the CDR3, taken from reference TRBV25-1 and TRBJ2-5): EADIYQTPRYLVIGTGKKITLECSQTMGHDKMYWYQQDPGMELHLIHYSYGVNSTEKGDLSSESTVSRIRTEHFPLTLESARPSHTSQYLCASSRTGMETQYFGPGTRLLVL.

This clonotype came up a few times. In nucleotides, the CDR3 is TGTGCCAGCAGTGTGACTAGCGGAGAAGAGACCCAGTACTTC. Amino acid sequence: CASSVTSGEETQYF. This chain uses TRBV6-5 with TRBJ2-5; 9 bases align to TRBD2. The CDR3 is made up of 14 amino acids. In germline, CDR1 is MNHEY, CDR2 SVGAGI. After removal of 5 bases from V and 3 bases from J, the junction contained 4 bases not matched to a gene.

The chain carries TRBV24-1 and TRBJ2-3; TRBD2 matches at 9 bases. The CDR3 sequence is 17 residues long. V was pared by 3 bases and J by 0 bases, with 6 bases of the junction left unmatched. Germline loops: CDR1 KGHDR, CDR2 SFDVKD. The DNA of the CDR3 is TGTGCCACCAGTGATGCGCCTAGCGGGGCTAGCACAGATACGCAGTATTTT. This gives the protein CATSDAPSGASTDTQYF.

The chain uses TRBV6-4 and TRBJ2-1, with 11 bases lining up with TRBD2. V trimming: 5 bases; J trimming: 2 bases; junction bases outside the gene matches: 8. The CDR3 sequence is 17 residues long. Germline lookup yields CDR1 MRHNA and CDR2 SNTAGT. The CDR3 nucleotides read TGTGCCAGCAGTAGAGGGGGACTAGCGGACCCCTACAATGAGCAGTTCTTC. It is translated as CASSRGGLADPYNEQFF.